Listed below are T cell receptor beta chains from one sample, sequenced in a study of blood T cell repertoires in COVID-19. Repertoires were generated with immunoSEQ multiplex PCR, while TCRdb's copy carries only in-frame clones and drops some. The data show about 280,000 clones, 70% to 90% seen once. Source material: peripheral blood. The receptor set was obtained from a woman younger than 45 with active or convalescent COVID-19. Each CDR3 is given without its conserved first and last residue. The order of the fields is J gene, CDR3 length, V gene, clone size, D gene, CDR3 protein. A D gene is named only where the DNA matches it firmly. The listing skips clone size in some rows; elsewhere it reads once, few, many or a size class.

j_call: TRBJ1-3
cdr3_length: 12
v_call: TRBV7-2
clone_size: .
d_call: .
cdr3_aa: ASSPGGAGNTIY

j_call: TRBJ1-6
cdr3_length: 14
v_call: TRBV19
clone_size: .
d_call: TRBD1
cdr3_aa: ASNRAGTGINSPLH

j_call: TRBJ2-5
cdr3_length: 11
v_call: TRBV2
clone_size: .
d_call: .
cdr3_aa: ASSSDRRETQY

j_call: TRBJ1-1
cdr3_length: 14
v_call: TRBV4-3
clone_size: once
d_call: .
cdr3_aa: ASSQAPGSSGTEAF

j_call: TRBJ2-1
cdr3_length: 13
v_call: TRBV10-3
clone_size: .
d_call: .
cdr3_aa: AISEGGSYYNEQF

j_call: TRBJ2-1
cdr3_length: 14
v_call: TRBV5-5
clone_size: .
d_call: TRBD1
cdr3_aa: ASSFTLDRVYNEQF

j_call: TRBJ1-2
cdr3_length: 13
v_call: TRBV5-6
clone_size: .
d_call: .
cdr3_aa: ASSLGQTVNYGYT

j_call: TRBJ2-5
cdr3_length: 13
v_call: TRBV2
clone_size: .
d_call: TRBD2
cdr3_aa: ASSASVAGKETQY

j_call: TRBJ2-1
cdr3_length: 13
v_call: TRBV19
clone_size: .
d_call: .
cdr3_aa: ASSDPRLLRNEQF

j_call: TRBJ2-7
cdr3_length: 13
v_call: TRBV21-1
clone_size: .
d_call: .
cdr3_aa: ASSKGVGESYEQY

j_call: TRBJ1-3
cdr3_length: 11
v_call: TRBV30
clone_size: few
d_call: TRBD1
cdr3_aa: AWSGGRGNTIY

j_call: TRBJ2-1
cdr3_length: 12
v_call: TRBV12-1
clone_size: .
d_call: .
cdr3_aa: ASWDWSSYNEQF

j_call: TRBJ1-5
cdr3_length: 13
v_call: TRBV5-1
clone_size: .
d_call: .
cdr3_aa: ASSPDNPRNQPQH

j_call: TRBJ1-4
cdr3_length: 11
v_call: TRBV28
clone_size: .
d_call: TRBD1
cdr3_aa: ASRGQGREKLF

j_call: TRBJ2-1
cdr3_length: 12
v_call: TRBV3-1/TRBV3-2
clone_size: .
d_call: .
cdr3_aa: ASSHKSEGVEQF

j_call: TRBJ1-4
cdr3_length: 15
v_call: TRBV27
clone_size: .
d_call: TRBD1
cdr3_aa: ASSPRDRGRSNEKLF

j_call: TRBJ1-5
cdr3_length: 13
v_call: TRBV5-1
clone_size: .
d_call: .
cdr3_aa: ASSLGQLPNQPQH

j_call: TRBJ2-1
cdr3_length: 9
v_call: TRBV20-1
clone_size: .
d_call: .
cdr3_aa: SASDRLGQF

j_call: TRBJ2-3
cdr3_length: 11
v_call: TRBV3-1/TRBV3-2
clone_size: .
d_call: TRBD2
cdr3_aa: ASSPSGGGTQY

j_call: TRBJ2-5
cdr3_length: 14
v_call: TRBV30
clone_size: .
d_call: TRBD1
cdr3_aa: AWSVLPGGGLGTQY

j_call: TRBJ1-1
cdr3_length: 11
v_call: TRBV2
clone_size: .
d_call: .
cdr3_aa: ASRSTVNTEAF

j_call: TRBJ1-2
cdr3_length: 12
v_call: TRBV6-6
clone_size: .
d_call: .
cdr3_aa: ASSYRGGNYGYT

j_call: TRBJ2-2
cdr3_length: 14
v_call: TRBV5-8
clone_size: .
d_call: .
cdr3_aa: ASSLDSFGGTGELF

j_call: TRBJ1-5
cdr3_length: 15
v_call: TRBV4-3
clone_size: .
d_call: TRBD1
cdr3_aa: ASSQELTGVSNQPQH

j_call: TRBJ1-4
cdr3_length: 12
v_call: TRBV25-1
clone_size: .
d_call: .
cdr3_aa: ASSDQATNEKLF

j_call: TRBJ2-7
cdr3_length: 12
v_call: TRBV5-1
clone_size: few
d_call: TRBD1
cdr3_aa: ASSGGTGDYEQY

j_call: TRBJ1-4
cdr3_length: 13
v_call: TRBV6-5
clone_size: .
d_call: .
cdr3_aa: ASRGGLLTNEKLF

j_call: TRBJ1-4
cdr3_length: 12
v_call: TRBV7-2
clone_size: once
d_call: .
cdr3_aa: ASSYGGSREKLF

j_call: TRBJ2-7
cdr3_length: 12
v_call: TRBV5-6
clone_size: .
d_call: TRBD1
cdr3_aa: ASSNRDSSYEQY

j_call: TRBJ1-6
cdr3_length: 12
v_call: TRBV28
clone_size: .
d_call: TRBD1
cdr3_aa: ASSPGQVYSPLH

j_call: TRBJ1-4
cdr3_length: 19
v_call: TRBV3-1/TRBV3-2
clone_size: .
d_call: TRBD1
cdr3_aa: ASSQETVGTGGNGANEKLF

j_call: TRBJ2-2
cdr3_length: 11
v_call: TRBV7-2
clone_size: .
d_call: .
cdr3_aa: ASSLQGHGELF

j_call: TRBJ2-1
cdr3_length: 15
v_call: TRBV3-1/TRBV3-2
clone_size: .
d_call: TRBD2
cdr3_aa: ASSRGSGTSGGAEQF

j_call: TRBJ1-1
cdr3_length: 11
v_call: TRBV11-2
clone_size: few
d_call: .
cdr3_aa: ASSLYQGKEAF

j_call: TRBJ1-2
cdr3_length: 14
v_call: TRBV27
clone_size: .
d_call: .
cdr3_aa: ASSPYLGGRGYGYT

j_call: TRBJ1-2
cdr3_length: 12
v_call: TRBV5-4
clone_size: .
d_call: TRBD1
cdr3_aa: ASSPGQADYGYT

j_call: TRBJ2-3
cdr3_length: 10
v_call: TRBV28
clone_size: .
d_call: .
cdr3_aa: AIHGGTDTQY

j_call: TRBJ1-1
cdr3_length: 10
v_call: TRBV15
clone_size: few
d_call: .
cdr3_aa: ATSRGGVEAF

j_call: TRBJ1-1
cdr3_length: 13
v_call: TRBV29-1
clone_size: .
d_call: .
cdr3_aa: SAHGGEGMNTEAF

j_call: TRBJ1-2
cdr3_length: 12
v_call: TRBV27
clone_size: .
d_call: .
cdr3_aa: ASSPRGGGGGYT

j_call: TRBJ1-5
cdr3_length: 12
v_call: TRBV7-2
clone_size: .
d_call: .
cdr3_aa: ASSPGRGYQPQH

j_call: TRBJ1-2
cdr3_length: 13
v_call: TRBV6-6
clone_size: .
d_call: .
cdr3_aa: ASKIQEGLEGGYT

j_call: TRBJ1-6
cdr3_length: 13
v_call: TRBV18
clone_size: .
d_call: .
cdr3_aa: ASWSGQRTNSPLH

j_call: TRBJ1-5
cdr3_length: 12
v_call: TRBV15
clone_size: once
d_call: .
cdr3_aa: ATSRDRIGQPQH